The 14 T cell receptor beta chains below all came from one sample that was sequenced in a study of CD8 T cell repertoires and HIV-1 epitope variants. Assay: immunoSEQ multiplex PCR; the TCRdb copy retains only in-frame clones and omits some. The repertoire holds approximately 5,100 clones, roughly two thirds seen once, with roughly 44% in the top ten. These receptors have no identified antigens. The specimen was cultured CD8+ T cells derived from PBMCs. The receptors stem from a male donor with HIV.

The rearrangement links TRBV27 to TRBJ2-1; D is unclear. CDR3 length: 12 amino acids. Germline V gene data show CDR1 as MNHEY and CDR2 as SMNVEV (reference sequence). With 8 bases removed from V and 9 bases from J, the gap between germline ends came to 14 bases. This CDR3 is CASGTLNFEQFF. The DNA of the CDR3 is TGTGCCAGCGGCACACTGAATTTTGAGCAGTTCTTC.

The J gene is TRBJ1-1, the V gene TRBV19, with D possibly matching TRBD1 (5 bases). The CDR3 length is 15 residues. The germline gives CDR1 LNHDA, CDR2 SQIVND (reference sequence). The ends were cut back, 5 bases at V and 0 bases at J, with 13 bases in the middle. The CDR3 here is CASSDYGALNTEAFF. The CDR3 DNA sequence: TGTGCCAGTAGTGATTACGGGGCTCTGAACACTGAAGCTTTCTTT.

This clone turned up a few times. The chain joins TRBV12-5 to TRBJ1-5; no definite D call. The CDR3 totals 11 residues. In germline, CDR1 is LGHNT, CDR2 FRNRAP. The V gene lost 5 bases and the J gene lost 5 bases, with 4 bases spanning the gap. This CDR3 is CASGIDQPQHF. CDR3 DNA: TGTGCTAGTGGTATCGATCAGCCCCAGCATTTT. The whole variable domain, remainder taken from reference TRBV12-5 and TRBJ1-5, is DARVTQTPRHKVTEMGQEVTMRCQPILGHNTVFWYRQTMMQGLELLAYFRNRAPLDDSGMPKDRFSAEMPDATLATLKIQPSEPRDSAVYFCASGIDQPQHFGDGTRLSIL.

CDR3 sequence: CASRFGNSGRTGELFF. The DNA of the CDR3 is TGTGCCAGCAGATTCGGGAATAGCGGGAGGACCGGGGAGCTGTTTTTT. V is TRBV27 and J is TRBJ2-2; 10 nucleotides align to TRBD2. The V and J ends lost 6 bases and 5 bases, in that order; junction bases with no gene match: 9. The CDR3 extends over 16 amino acids. Looked up from germline, CDR1 is MNHEY and CDR2 is SMNVEV (reference sequence).

This clone was counted between two and nine times. The rearrangement uses TRBV4-3 and TRBJ1-1; D gene unclear. Trimming removed 0 bases at V and 0 bases at J, with 11 bases between. CDR3 length equals 16 residues. Looked up from germline, CDR1 is LGHNA and CDR2 is YSLEER. CDR3 bases: TGCGCCAGCAGCCAAGATGATGAACACCTGAACACTGAAGCTTTCTTT. This gives the protein CASSQDDEHLNTEAFF.

The rearrangement uses TRBV27 and TRBJ2-3, with 7 bases lining up with TRBD1. V was pared by 6 bases and J by 4 bases, with 13 bases of the junction left unmatched. The CDR3 has 16 amino acids. CDR1 is MNHEY, CDR2 SMNVEV, per germline (reference sequence). CDR3 sequence reads: CASSRIPGQRSDTQYF. The CDR3 DNA sequence: TGTGCCAGCAGCCGAATCCCGGGACAGAGGTCAGATACGCAGTATTTT.

This chain joins TRBV11-1 and TRBJ2-2; no clear D. CDR3 size: 15 residues. Germline lookup yields CDR1 SGHAT and CDR2 FQDESV (reference sequence). V was trimmed by 6 bases and J by 0 bases, leaving 11 bases between them. As DNA, the CDR3 is TGTGCCAGCAGTTCACAGAACTCGAACACCGGGGAGCTGTTTTTT. Residues: CASSSQNSNTGELFF.

This rearrangement joins TRBV13 to TRBJ2-7, with 8 bases that match TRBD1. The CDR3 length is 15 residues. CDR1 and CDR2 (germline): PRHDT, FYEKMQ (reference sequence). J lost 2 bases, V lost 5 bases, and 8 bases had no gene match. The CDR3 loop reads CASSLDGRGPYEQYF. The CDR3 DNA follows: TGTGCCAGCAGCCTAGACGGCAGGGGGCCCTACGAGCAGTACTTC.

The chain couples TRBV10-3 to TRBJ2-7, with D uncertain. The CDR3 is made up of 15 amino acids. The germline CDR1 and CDR2 sequences are ENHRY and SYGVKD. V lost 6 bases to trimming and J lost 0 bases, with 15 bases between them. CDR3 loop: CAISAMTGISYEQYF. Written as DNA, the CDR3 is TGTGCCATCAGCGCCATGACGGGTATCTCCTACGAGCAGTACTTC.

This clone was found a few times. The rearrangement uses TRBV5-8 and TRBJ1-3; 7 nucleotides align to TRBD1. There are 14 residues in the CDR3. Germline V lookup: CDR1 SGHTS, CDR2 YDEGEE. The trim removed 2 bases at V and 5 bases at J, leaving 4 bases unmatched. The CDR3 DNA follows: TGTGCCAGCAGCTTCCCGGGACAGAGAAACACCATATATTTT. Protein product: CASSFPGQRNTIYF. Supplemented by reference TRBV5-8 and TRBJ1-3, the full variable domain reads EAGVTQSPTHLIKTRGQQATLRCSPISGHTSVYWYQQALGLGLQFLLWYDEGEERNRGNFPPRFSGRQFPNYSSELNVNALELEDSALYLCASSFPGQRNTIYFGEGSWLTVV.

V gene TRBV14 combines with J gene TRBJ1-2, with D hard to call. V was shortened by 4 bases and J by 2 bases, with 14 bases between the two germline ends. Germline V gene lookup returns CDR1 SGHDN and CDR2 FVKESK. The CDR3 runs to 15 residues. The CDR3 reads CASSPMETTNYGYTF. The CDR3 nucleotides are TGTGCCAGCAGCCCCATGGAGACCACGAACTATGGCTACACCTTC.

In its sample, this clone was seen a few times. The genes are TRBV7-8 and TRBJ2-6; D ambiguous. CDR1 and CDR2 (germline): SGHVS, FQNEAQ. Between the trimmed V and J ends, which lost 2 bases and 4 bases, there was a span of 6 bases. The CDR3 consists of 14 residues. Here the CDR3 DNA reads TGTGCCAGCAGCTTAAGCCCAGGGGCCAACGTCCTGACTTTC. Translated, it gives CASSLSPGANVLTF.

The genes are TRBV19 and TRBJ2-5; D gene uncertain. The J call may be faulty, since TRBJ2-7 better matches the DNA end. CDR1 is LNHDA, CDR2 SQIVND, per germline (reference sequence). CDR3 length: 12 amino acids. CDR3 bases: TGTGCCAGTAGTAATGGGGTGCACGAGCAGTACTTC. It specifies CASSNGVHEQYF.

The chain links TRBV9 to TRBJ2-2; D might be TRBD1 (6 bases). Between the trimmed V and J ends, which lost 0 bases and 3 bases, there was a span of 6 bases. The CDR3 covers 14 residues. CDR1 and CDR2 from the germline V gene are SGDLS and YYNGEE. CDR3 in amino acids: CASSVGTDTGELFF. For the CDR3, the DNA is TGTGCCAGCAGCGTAGGGACAGACACCGGGGAGCTGTTTTTT.